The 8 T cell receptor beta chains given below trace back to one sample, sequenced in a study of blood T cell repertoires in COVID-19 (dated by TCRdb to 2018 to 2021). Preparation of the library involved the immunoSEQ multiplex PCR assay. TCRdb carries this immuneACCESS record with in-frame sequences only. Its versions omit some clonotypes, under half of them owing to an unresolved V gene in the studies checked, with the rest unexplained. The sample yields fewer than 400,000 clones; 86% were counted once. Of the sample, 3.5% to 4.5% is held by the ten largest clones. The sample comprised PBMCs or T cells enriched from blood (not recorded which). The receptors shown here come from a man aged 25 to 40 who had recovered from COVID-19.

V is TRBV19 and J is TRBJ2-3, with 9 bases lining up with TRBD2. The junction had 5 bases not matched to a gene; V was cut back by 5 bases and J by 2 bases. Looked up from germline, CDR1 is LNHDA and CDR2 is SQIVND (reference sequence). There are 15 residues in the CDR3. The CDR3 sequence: CASSAGLAPTDTQYF. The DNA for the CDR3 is TGTGCCAGTAGTGCGGGACTAGCCCCCACAGATACGCAGTATTTT.

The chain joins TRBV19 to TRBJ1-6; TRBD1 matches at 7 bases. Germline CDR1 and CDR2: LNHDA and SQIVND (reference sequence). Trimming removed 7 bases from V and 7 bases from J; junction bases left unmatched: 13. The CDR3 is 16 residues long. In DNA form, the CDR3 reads TGTGCCAGTACCCTATCCACGACAGGGTTAAATTCACCCCTCCACTTT. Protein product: CASTLSTTGLNSPLHF. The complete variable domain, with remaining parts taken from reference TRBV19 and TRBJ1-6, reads DGGITQSPKYLFRKEGQNVTLSCEQNLNHDAMYWYRQDPGQGLRLIYYSQIVNDFQKGDIAEGYSVSREKKESFPLTVTSAQKNPTAFYLCASTLSTTGLNSPLHFGNGTRLTVT.

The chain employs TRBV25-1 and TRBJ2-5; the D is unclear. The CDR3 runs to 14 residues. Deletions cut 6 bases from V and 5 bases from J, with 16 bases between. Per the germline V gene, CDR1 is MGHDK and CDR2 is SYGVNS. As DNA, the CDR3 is TGTGCCAGCAGCTTGACATCGGATTTGGAGACCCAGTACTTC. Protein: CASSLTSDLETQYF.

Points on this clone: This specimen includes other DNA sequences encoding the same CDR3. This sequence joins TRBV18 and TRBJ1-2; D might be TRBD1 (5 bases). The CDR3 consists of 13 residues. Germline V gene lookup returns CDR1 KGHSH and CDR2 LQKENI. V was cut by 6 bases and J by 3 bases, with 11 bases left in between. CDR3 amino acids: CASSPDSYYGYTF. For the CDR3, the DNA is TGTGCCAGCTCCCCAGACAGCTACTATGGCTACACCTTC.

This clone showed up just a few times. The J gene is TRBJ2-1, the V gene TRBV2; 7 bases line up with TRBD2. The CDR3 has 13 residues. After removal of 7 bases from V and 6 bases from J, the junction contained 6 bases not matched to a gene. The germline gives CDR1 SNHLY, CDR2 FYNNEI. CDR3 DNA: TGTGCCAGCACCCCAGCGGGGAGCAATGAGCAGTTCTTC. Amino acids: CASTPAGSNEQFF.

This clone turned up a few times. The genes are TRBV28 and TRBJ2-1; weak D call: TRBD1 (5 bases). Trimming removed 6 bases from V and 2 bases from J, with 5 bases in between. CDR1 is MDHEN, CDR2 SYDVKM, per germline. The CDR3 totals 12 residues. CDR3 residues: CASRGPYNEQFF. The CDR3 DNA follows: TGTGCCAGCAGGGGGCCCTACAATGAGCAGTTCTTC.

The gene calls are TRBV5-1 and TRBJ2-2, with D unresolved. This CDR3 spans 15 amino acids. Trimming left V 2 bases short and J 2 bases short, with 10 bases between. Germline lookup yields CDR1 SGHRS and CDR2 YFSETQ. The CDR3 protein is CASSLYSSNTGELFF. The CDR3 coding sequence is TGCGCCAGCAGCTTATACAGCTCAAACACCGGGGAGCTGTTTTTT.

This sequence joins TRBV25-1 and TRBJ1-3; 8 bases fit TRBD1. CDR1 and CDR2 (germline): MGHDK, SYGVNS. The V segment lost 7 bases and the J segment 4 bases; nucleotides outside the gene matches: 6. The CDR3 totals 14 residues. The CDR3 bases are TGTGCCAGCATGGCCGGGACAGGAGGAAACACCATATATTTT. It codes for CASMAGTGGNTIYF.